This TCR beta chain is drawn from a study of blood T cell repertoires in COVID-19. The overall study: Sites across the United States, Italy and Spain contributed samples from acute and convalescent COVID-19. PBMCs, B-cell-depleted T cells, or T cells provided the cDNA or gDNA that made up the material.

Some clones are missing from TCRdb's copy, which holds only in-frame ones; the method was immunoSEQ multiplex PCR. The profile shows about 220,000 clones, around four fifths of them singletons. The ends lost 3 bases at V and 6 bases at J; junction bases unmatched: 6. The germline V gene encodes CDR1 SGHAT and CDR2 FQNNGV. The CDR3 consists of 15 residues. Sequencing input: peripheral blood. This clonotype originated in a woman between 40 and 50 years old with active or convalescent COVID-19. The gene calls are TRBV11-2 and TRBJ2-7; 12 nucleotides agree with TRBD1. The chain's CDR3 is CASSFPGTGGGEQYF. The CDR3 DNA follows: TGTGCCAGCAGCTTCCCCGGGACAGGGGGCGGCGAGCAGTACTTC.